The TCR beta chain described here comes from a study of blood T cell repertoires in COVID-19. Study background: Acute-phase and convalescent COVID-19 samples originated in the United States, Italy and Spain. In each case, the material was cDNA or gDNA derived from T cells, B-cell-depleted T cells, or PBMCs.

Original processing methods: By means of reference gene primer amplification, nucleated cell counts were estimated. Generated by immunoSEQ multiplex PCR, the TCRdb table keeps only in-frame clones and is missing some. Clone size and V and J calls were adopted from that table, with D and trimming inferred from the DNA. The sample comprises about 170,000 clones, around 83% of which are singletons, and approximately 6.5% rests with the top ten. The CDR3 is 16 amino acids. Losses at the gene ends were 3 bases for V and 6 bases for J; bases not matched to a gene: 6. Germline V lookup: CDR1 SGHNT, CDR2 YYREEE (reference sequence).

Sequences were obtained from peripheral blood. The rearrangement links TRBV5-4 to TRBJ2-3; TRBD2 matches at 14 bases. The receptor's source is an elderly woman in a cohort sampled during active or convalescent COVID-19. The CDR3 loop is CASSSRTSGGRDTQYF. The CDR3, as DNA: TGTGCCAGCAGCTCTAGGACTAGCGGGGGGAGGGATACGCAGTATTTT.